This TCR beta chain was captured by sequencing in a study of T cells expressing NK-cell markers. Study-wide background: Sequencing covered eight donors, seven HCMV-seropositive and one seronegative.

TCRdb reprocessed the 5' RACE reads; each CDR3 protein has one entry and no DNA is given. The repertoire table contains 400,000 or so distinct CDR3 sequences. Sequencing was carried out using blood T cells: a sorted CD56 or NKG2C T cell subset, CD4+ or CD8+ T cells, or bulk PBMC T cells (not recorded which). This TCR was recovered from a woman aged 50 to 60 in good health.

The CDR3 is CASSLISRSEAFF. The J gene is TRBJ1-1, the V gene TRBV7-2. Germline V gives CDR1 SGHTA, CDR2 FQGNSA. This CDR3 contains 13 residues. The entire variable domain, with the rest obtained from reference TRBV7-2 and TRBJ1-1, is as follows: GAGVSQSPSNKVTEKGKDVELRCDPISGHTALYWYRQSLGQGLEFLIYFQGNSAPDKSGLPSDRFSAERTGGSVSTLTIQRTQQEDSAVYLCASSLISRSEAFFGQGTRLTVV.